These 19 T cell receptor beta chains came from one sample sequenced in a study of CD8 T cells in ankylosing spondylitis. TCRdb re-derived calls from the 5' RACE reads in MiXCR, one entry per CDR3 protein. The table lists 200,000 to 300,000 distinct CDR3 sequences, 24% of them singletons. Sequences were obtained from blood, either unsorted or a sorted T cell fraction (not recorded which). These receptors all stem from a male donor with ankylosing spondylitis or in good health (not recorded which).

This clonotype was seen at least ten times. The rearrangement links TRBV12-3 or TRBV12-4 to TRBJ2-1; D is perhaps TRBD2 (5 bases). The CDR3 spans 16 residues. Trimming took off 1 base at V and 8 bases at J, with 18 bases between the two ends. The CDR3 nucleotides read TGTGCCAGCAGTTTAGACTCGTCAGCTGTTAGCGATGAGCAGTTCTTC. It translates to CASSLDSSAVSDEQFF.

This clonotype was observed at least ten times. The V and J genes are TRBV20-1 and TRBJ2-7; 8 bases map to TRBD2. This CDR3 contains 16 residues. The germline V gene encodes CDR1 DFQATT and CDR2 SNEGSKA (reference sequence). With V trimmed by 0 bases and J by 2 bases, 9 bases remained unmatched. Here the CDR3 reads CSARDGALAATYEQYF. The CDR3 DNA reads TGCAGTGCTAGAGATGGAGCACTAGCGGCGACCTACGAGCAGTACTTC.

The V and J genes are TRBV9 and TRBJ2-3; D uncertain. The germline V gene has CDR1 SGDLS and CDR2 YYNGEE. Trimming took 4 bases from V and 8 from J, leaving 17 bases between them. The CDR3 runs 14 residues. The CDR3 loop reads CASSMSPGFGTQYF. The CDR3 DNA reads as TGTGCCAGCAGCATGAGTCCGGGTTTCGGTACGCAGTATTTT. The full variable domain, completed using reference TRBV9 and TRBJ2-3, is DSGVTQTPKHLITATGQRVTLRCSPRSGDLSVYWYQQSLDQGLQFLIQYYNGEERAKGNILERFSAQQFPDLHSELNLSSLELGDSALYFCASSMSPGFGTQYFGPGTRLTVL.

This clonotype has a handful of counts. The genes are TRBV5-1 and TRBJ2-7; 8 positions match TRBD1. Germline V gives CDR1 SGHRS, CDR2 YFSETQ. The junction had 7 bases not matched to a gene; V was cut back by 6 bases and J by 2 bases. This CDR3 region has 14 residues. CDR3 loop: CASTPDRVPYEQYF. DNA for the CDR3: TGCGCCAGCACACCGGACAGGGTGCCCTACGAGCAGTACTTC.

Many counts were recorded for this clonotype. This chain uses TRBV20-1 with TRBJ1-5, with D unresolved. The germline V gene has CDR1 DFQATT and CDR2 SNEGSKA (reference sequence). Trimming removed 0 bases at V and 7 bases at J, with 10 bases between. The CDR3 runs 13 residues. The CDR3 DNA reads as TGCAGTGCTAGAGATAACGGTCCCCAGCCCCAGCATTTT. It specifies CSARDNGPQPQHF.

The chain recombines TRBV3-1 with TRBJ2-7; perhaps D is TRBD1 or TRBD2 (5 bases each). V was pared by 3 bases and J by 3 bases, with 12 bases between. The CDR3 has 14 residues. Per the germline V gene, CDR1 is LGHDT and CDR2 is YNNKEL (reference sequence). In DNA, the CDR3 is TGTGCCAGCAGCCATTTGGGGACGGGCTACGAGCAGTACTTC. Its protein is CASSHLGTGYEQYF.

This clonotype has more than one count but fewer than ten. The chain carries TRBV7-3 and TRBJ2-1; 9 bases align to TRBD1. The germline V gene has CDR1 SGHTA and CDR2 FQGTGA. V shed 5 bases and J 10 bases; nucleotides not matched to a gene: 9. The CDR3 is made up of 14 amino acids. The CDR3 region has the DNA TGTGCCAGCAGCCCAGGGACAGGGTTGGGGGAGCAGTTCTTC. Protein: CASSPGTGLGEQFF.

The count of this clonotype is one. CDR3 nucleotide sequence: TGTGCCAGCAGCCAAGGTTTGTCGGGGGGCCATTCTGCAGATACGCAGTATTTT. Its protein is CASSQGLSGGHSADTQYF. This rearrangement joins TRBV4-2 to TRBJ2-3; a possible D gene is TRBD2 (7 bases). The germline CDR1 and CDR2 sequences are LGHNA and YNFKEQ. Deletions cut 1 base from V and 4 bases from J, with 21 bases between. CDR3 size: 18 residues.

This clonotype occurred a few times. The rearrangement joins TRBV7-8 to TRBJ2-1; D remains unclear. This CDR3 comprises 15 residues. The V gene lost 5 bases and the J gene lost 10 bases, with 21 bases spanning the gap. CDR1 is SGHVS, CDR2 FQNEAQ, per germline. The CDR3, as DNA: TGTGCCAGCAGCCGTATCGCAGCCGCGGTACAAGAGCAGTTCTTC. It codes for CASSRIAAAVQEQFF.

V gene TRBV20-1 combines with J gene TRBJ1-1, with D uncertain. The germline V gene encodes CDR1 DFQATT and CDR2 SNEGSKA (reference sequence). V lost 5 bases, J lost 3 bases, and 13 bases lay in between. The CDR3 is 13 amino acids. The CDR3 reads CSAPQFLDTEAFF. CDR3 sequence (DNA): TGCAGTGCTCCACAGTTTCTGGACACTGAAGCTTTCTTT.

About this clonotype: A single base separates this from a much larger clone, so it may be a read error. The J gene is TRBJ2-7, the V gene TRBV30; 8 bases fit TRBD2. CDR1 is GTSNPN, CDR2 SVGIG, per germline (reference sequence). CDR3 length: 12 amino acids. Here the CDR3 reads CARSGSSYEQYF. The DNA for the CDR3 is TGTGCCCGGAGCGGGAGCTCCTACGAGCAGTACTTC.

Only a few counts were recorded for this clonotype. V usage is TRBV12-3 or TRBV12-4 and J usage is TRBJ2-7; D is possibly TRBD1 (6 bases). This CDR3 has 13 residues. V shed 5 bases and J shed 0 bases, with 8 bases lying between them. The CDR3 coding sequence is TGTGCCAGCAGTATGGACAGCTCCTACGAGCAGTACTTC. This gives the protein CASSMDSSYEQYF.

This clonotype was observed many times. The chain recombines TRBV12-3 or TRBV12-4 with TRBJ2-5; 7 bases map to TRBD2. The CDR3 consists of 14 residues. V lost 6 bases to trimming and J lost 4 bases; unmatched junction nucleotides: 8. The CDR3 nucleotides are TGTGCCAGCAGCCTACTAGAGCGGGGAGAGACCCAGTACTTC. Protein: CASSLLERGETQYF.

At least ten counts were recorded for this clonotype. One junction end disagrees with the germline gene, perhaps due to a read error. In nucleotides, the CDR3 is TGTGCCAGCTCACCACAGGGAAATAGCGATCAGCCCCAGCATTTT. This translates into CASSPQGNSDQPQHF. The chain is built from TRBV18 and TRBJ1-5, with unresolved D. The CDR3 is 15 residues long. Germline-derived CDR1 and CDR2 are KGHSH and LQKENI.

This clonotype came up a few times. The V gene is TRBV20-1, the J gene TRBJ2-7, with D possibly being TRBD2 (5 bases). The germline CDR1 and CDR2 sequences are DFQATT and SNEGSKA (reference sequence). There are 14 residues in the CDR3. The V gene lost 1 base and the J gene lost 1 base, with 11 bases spanning the gap. The CDR3 loop reads CSARAGTGSYEQYF. The DNA of the CDR3 is TGCAGTGCTAGAGCTGGCACGGGGTCCTACGAGCAGTACTTC.

This clonotype was observed a handful of times. The chain couples TRBV29-1 to TRBJ2-3; a weak D match, TRBD1 (5 bases). V dropped 5 bases and J dropped 6 bases, with 18 bases sitting between them. The CDR3 sequence is 14 residues long. Germline lookup yields CDR1 SQVTM and CDR2 ANQGSEA. CDR3 protein: CSVFLGQSRDTQYF. CDR3 bases: TGCAGCGTTTTCTTGGGGCAGAGCCGCGATACGCAGTATTTT.

J is TRBJ2-1 and V is TRBV20-1, with 14 bases that match TRBD2. V shed 6 bases, J shed 9 bases, and the junction held 10 bases outside the gene matches. Germline CDR1 reads DFQATT; CDR2 reads SNEGSKA (reference sequence). This CDR3 is built from 15 residues. DNA of the CDR3: TGCAGTGCCCTTATGACTAGCGGGGGGGTCGTTGAGCAGTTCTTC. The encoded protein is CSALMTSGGVVEQFF.

This clonotype was seen a handful of times. The V call is TRBV27, the J call TRBJ2-7, with TRBD2 identical over 9 bases. There are 18 residues in the CDR3. CDR1 MNHEY and CDR2 SMNVEV come from the germline V gene (reference sequence). The V and J ends lost 4 bases and 3 bases, in that order; junction bases with no gene match: 16. The CDR3 sequence: CASSSPSGAGALLYEQYF. For the CDR3, the DNA is TGTGCCAGCAGTTCCCCTAGCGGGGCCGGCGCCCTCCTCTACGAGCAGTACTTC.

The sample holds many counts of this clonotype. The rearrangement joins TRBV11-2 to TRBJ2-5; possibly TRBD1 or TRBD2 for D (5 bases each). The CDR3 has 13 amino acids. V was cut by 3 bases and J by 5 bases, with 10 bases left in between. Germline V lookup: CDR1 SGHAT, CDR2 FQNNGV. The CDR3 spells CASSLGPGETQYF. DNA of the CDR3: TGTGCCAGCAGCTTGGGACCGGGGGAGACCCAGTACTTC.